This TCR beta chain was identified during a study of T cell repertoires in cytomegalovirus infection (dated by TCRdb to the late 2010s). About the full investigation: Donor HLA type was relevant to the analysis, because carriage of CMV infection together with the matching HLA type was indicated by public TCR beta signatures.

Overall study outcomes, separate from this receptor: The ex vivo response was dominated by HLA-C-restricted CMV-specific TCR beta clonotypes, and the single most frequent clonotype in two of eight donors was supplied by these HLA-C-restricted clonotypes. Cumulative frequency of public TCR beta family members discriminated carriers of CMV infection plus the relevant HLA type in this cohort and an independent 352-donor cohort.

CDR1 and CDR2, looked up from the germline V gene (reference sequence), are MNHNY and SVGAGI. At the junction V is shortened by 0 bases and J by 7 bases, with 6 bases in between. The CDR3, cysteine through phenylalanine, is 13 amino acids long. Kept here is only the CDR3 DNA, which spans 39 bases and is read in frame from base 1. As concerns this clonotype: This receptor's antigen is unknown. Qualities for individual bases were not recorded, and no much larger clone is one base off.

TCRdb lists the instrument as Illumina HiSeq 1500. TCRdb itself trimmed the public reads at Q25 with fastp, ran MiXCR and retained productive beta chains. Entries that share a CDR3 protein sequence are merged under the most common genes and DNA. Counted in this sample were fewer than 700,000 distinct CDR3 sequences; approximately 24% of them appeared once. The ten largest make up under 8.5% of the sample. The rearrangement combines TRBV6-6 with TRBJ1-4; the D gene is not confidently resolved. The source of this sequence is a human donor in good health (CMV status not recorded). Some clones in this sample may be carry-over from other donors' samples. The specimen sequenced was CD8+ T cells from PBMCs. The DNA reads TGTGCCAGCAGTTACTCCGGGAGTGAAAAACTGTTTTTT. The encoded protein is CASSYSGSEKLFF.